The rows below give T cell receptor beta chains drawn from one sample of a study of beta chain features in type 1 diabetes. Assay used: immunoSEQ multiplex PCR; TCRdb lists only in-frame clones, some missing. Among 350,000 to 450,000 clones, around an eighth were seen once, and the ten largest hold around 0.0099%. Sample: naive CD4+ T cells from blood. These receptors were collected from a young woman with type 1 diabetes. The CDR3 runs from the conserved cysteine through the conserved F or W. D genes are given only for firm matches.

D gene: TRBD1
V gene: TRBV2
J gene: TRBJ2-7
CDR3 length: 14
CDR3 protein: CASRQGSSSYEQYF

D gene: NA
V gene: TRBV30
J gene: TRBJ2-1
CDR3 length: 12
CDR3 protein: CAWRPRTRKQFF

D gene: TRBD1
V gene: TRBV5-1
J gene: TRBJ2-7
CDR3 length: 16
CDR3 protein: CASSLVGTGGGLMRYF

D gene: NA
V gene: TRBV4-3
J gene: TRBJ1-4
CDR3 length: 15
CDR3 protein: CASSHQMSGNEKLFF

D gene: NA
V gene: TRBV30
J gene: TRBJ2-7
CDR3 length: 12
CDR3 protein: CASLSSSYEQYF

D gene: NA
V gene: TRBV29-1
J gene: TRBJ2-3
CDR3 length: 13
CDR3 protein: CSVVAGSTDTQYF

D gene: TRBD2
V gene: TRBV29-1
J gene: TRBJ2-1
CDR3 length: 13
CDR3 protein: CSVDLAGDNEQFF

D gene: NA
V gene: TRBV19
J gene: TRBJ1-5
CDR3 length: 13
CDR3 protein: CASSMAGNQPQHF

D gene: TRBD1
V gene: TRBV15
J gene: TRBJ2-2
CDR3 length: 15
CDR3 protein: CAPQGALKNTGELFF

D gene: NA
V gene: TRBV7-9
J gene: TRBJ2-3
CDR3 length: 12
CDR3 protein: CASSKVGDTQYF

D gene: NA
V gene: TRBV15
J gene: TRBJ1-5
CDR3 length: 14
CDR3 protein: CATSSLQGNQPQHF

D gene: TRBD2
V gene: TRBV7-8
J gene: TRBJ2-3
CDR3 length: 18
CDR3 protein: CASVTGLAGGPWGDTQYF

D gene: TRBD2
V gene: TRBV19
J gene: TRBJ2-7
CDR3 length: 17
CDR3 protein: CASSSSSGTVRSYEQYF

D gene: NA
V gene: TRBV28
J gene: TRBJ2-2
CDR3 length: 12
CDR3 protein: CASSLNTGELFF

D gene: NA
V gene: TRBV19
J gene: TRBJ2-7
CDR3 length: 15
CDR3 protein: CASSPRARDTDEQYF

D gene: NA
V gene: TRBV29-1
J gene: TRBJ2-3
CDR3 length: 14
CDR3 protein: CSVVVQGPTDTQYF

D gene: NA
V gene: TRBV15
J gene: TRBJ2-3
CDR3 length: 16
CDR3 protein: CATSRQGGLSTDTQYF

D gene: NA
V gene: TRBV9
J gene: TRBJ2-1
CDR3 length: 14
CDR3 protein: CASSVPDPAGSQFF

D gene: NA
V gene: TRBV11-2
J gene: TRBJ1-3
CDR3 length: 15
CDR3 protein: CASSSPTSSGNTIYF

D gene: TRBD2
V gene: TRBV29-1
J gene: TRBJ2-3
CDR3 length: 16
CDR3 protein: CSEKGGSGGDTDTQYF

D gene: NA
V gene: TRBV27
J gene: TRBJ2-3
CDR3 length: 16
CDR3 protein: CASRGPASVGTDTQYF

D gene: NA
V gene: TRBV6-5
J gene: TRBJ2-5
CDR3 length: 13
CDR3 protein: CASKKAGAETQYF

D gene: NA
V gene: TRBV29-1
J gene: TRBJ2-1
CDR3 length: 12
CDR3 protein: CSVHSPYNEQFF

D gene: NA
V gene: TRBV14
J gene: TRBJ1-2
CDR3 length: 15
CDR3 protein: CASSQSRDNRYGYTF

D gene: NA
V gene: TRBV11-2
J gene: TRBJ2-3
CDR3 length: 16
CDR3 protein: CASSSRGRAGTDTQYF

D gene: NA
V gene: TRBV14
J gene: TRBJ1-2
CDR3 length: 13
CDR3 protein: CASSQVRGAGYTF

D gene: TRBD2
V gene: TRBV25-1
J gene: TRBJ2-7
CDR3 length: 16
CDR3 protein: CASSEWVAGPEGEQYF

D gene: NA
V gene: TRBV20-1
J gene: TRBJ2-7
CDR3 length: 11
CDR3 protein: CSANSPYEQYF

D gene: NA
V gene: TRBV2
J gene: TRBJ1-1
CDR3 length: 13
CDR3 protein: CASSTDRNTEAFF

D gene: NA
V gene: TRBV20-1
J gene: TRBJ2-1
CDR3 length: 11
CDR3 protein: CSARVYNEQFF

D gene: TRBD2
V gene: TRBV30
J gene: TRBJ2-3
CDR3 length: 13
CDR3 protein: CACSGRGTDTQYF

D gene: NA
V gene: TRBV29-1
J gene: TRBJ2-7
CDR3 length: 12
CDR3 protein: CSVVGGPYEQYF

D gene: TRBD1
V gene: TRBV14
J gene: TRBJ2-5
CDR3 length: 13
CDR3 protein: CASTEGATQTQYF

D gene: NA
V gene: TRBV4-3
J gene: TRBJ2-6
CDR3 length: 17
CDR3 protein: CASSQKTGASGANVLTF

D gene: TRBD2
V gene: TRBV5-4
J gene: TRBJ2-7
CDR3 length: 15
CDR3 protein: CASSLSSGDSYEQYF

D gene: TRBD1
V gene: TRBV4-3
J gene: TRBJ1-2
CDR3 length: 17
CDR3 protein: CASSQNKDRTGVSGYTF

D gene: NA
V gene: TRBV18
J gene: TRBJ2-7
CDR3 length: 15
CDR3 protein: CASSGIQGGSYEQYF

D gene: TRBD2
V gene: TRBV5-4
J gene: TRBJ2-1
CDR3 length: 16
CDR3 protein: CASSPGLAGGENEQFF

D gene: NA
V gene: TRBV21-1
J gene: TRBJ2-6
CDR3 length: 16
CDR3 protein: CASSNGVSSGANVLTF

D gene: NA
V gene: TRBV19
J gene: TRBJ2-6
CDR3 length: 15
CDR3 protein: CASAVLSSGANVLTF

D gene: TRBD2
V gene: TRBV5-1
J gene: TRBJ2-3
CDR3 length: 15
CDR3 protein: CASRGTSGSTDTQYF

D gene: NA
V gene: TRBV7-9
J gene: TRBJ2-5
CDR3 length: 15
CDR3 protein: CASSLMSTERETQYF

D gene: TRBD1
V gene: TRBV9
J gene: TRBJ2-4
CDR3 length: 16
CDR3 protein: CASSVSPTTGGDIQYF

D gene: NA
V gene: TRBV5-4
J gene: TRBJ2-1
CDR3 length: 17
CDR3 protein: CASSLEATPSSYNEQFF

D gene: NA
V gene: TRBV30
J gene: TRBJ1-2
CDR3 length: 10
CDR3 protein: CAWSPIQGSF

D gene: TRBD1
V gene: TRBV6-5
J gene: TRBJ1-6
CDR3 length: 14
CDR3 protein: CASRSRDRNSPLHF

D gene: NA
V gene: TRBV4-1
J gene: TRBJ1-2
CDR3 length: 19
CDR3 protein: CASSGTKRTARTSYYGYTF

D gene: TRBD2
V gene: TRBV29-1
J gene: TRBJ2-5
CDR3 length: 12
CDR3 protein: CSVGSGSETQYF

D gene: NA
V gene: TRBV9
J gene: TRBJ2-1
CDR3 length: 15
CDR3 protein: CASSVDGGAYNEQFF

D gene: TRBD1
V gene: TRBV4-3
J gene: TRBJ1-2
CDR3 length: 15
CDR3 protein: CASSQEEQGAYGYTF

D gene: NA
V gene: TRBV1
J gene: TRBJ1-5
CDR3 length: 14
CDR3 protein: CTSRETGKTQPQHF

D gene: TRBD2
V gene: TRBV25-1
J gene: TRBJ2-2
CDR3 length: 14
CDR3 protein: CASTVAGATGELFF

D gene: NA
V gene: TRBV4-2
J gene: TRBJ2-3
CDR3 length: 15
CDR3 protein: CASSQDGDFTDTQYF

D gene: TRBD1
V gene: TRBV15
J gene: TRBJ1-2
CDR3 length: 14
CDR3 protein: CATSRVTGVSGYTF

D gene: TRBD2
V gene: TRBV6-5
J gene: TRBJ2-1
CDR3 length: 15
CDR3 protein: CASSSGLAGTNEQFF

D gene: NA
V gene: TRBV11-2
J gene: TRBJ2-7
CDR3 length: 14
CDR3 protein: CASSLSFPTYEQYF

D gene: TRBD1
V gene: TRBV4-3
J gene: TRBJ1-2
CDR3 length: 15
CDR3 protein: CASSQAPGTARGYTF

D gene: NA
V gene: TRBV7-2
J gene: TRBJ2-5
CDR3 length: 13
CDR3 protein: CASSLGPQETQYF

D gene: TRBD1
V gene: TRBV5-1
J gene: TRBJ2-1
CDR3 length: 12
CDR3 protein: CASSTDRGEQFF